Listed below are T cell receptor beta chains from one sample, sequenced in a study of blood T cell repertoires in COVID-19. Using immunoSEQ multiplex PCR, the repertoire was profiled, and TCRdb retains in-frame clones only, with some absent. The repertoire holds some 290,000 clones, around 91% seen once, with roughly 1% in the top ten. Sequencing was carried out using peripheral blood. These receptors originate from a woman in her thirties or forties with COVID-19, enrolled during active disease. The CDR3 runs from the conserved cysteine through the conserved F or W. Fields, in order: V gene, D gene, J gene, CDR3 protein, CDR3 DNA. A D gene is named only where the DNA matches it firmly.

V: TRBV20-1
D: TRBD1
J: TRBJ2-7
CDR3: CSASPQGQGLYEQYF
DNA: TGCAGTGCTAGTCCCCAAGGACAGGGACTTTACGAGCAGTACTTC

V: TRBV5-1
D: TRBD1
J: TRBJ2-3
CDR3: CASSLAEGADTQYF
DNA: TGCGCCAGCAGCTTGGCCGAGGGGGCGGATACGCAGTATTTT

V: TRBV12-5
D: NA
J: TRBJ1-2
CDR3: CASGLRSYGYTF
DNA: TGTGCTAGTGGTTTGCGGTCCTATGGCTACACCTTC

V: TRBV29-1
D: TRBD2
J: TRBJ2-2
CDR3: CSVGGLAGGPTGELFF
DNA: TGCAGCGTTGGGGGGCTAGCGGGAGGGCCCACCGGGGAGCTGTTTTTT

V: TRBV19
D: TRBD1
J: TRBJ2-3
CDR3: CASDRGDTSTDTQYF
DNA: TGTGCCAGCGACAGGGGCGATACTAGCACAGATACGCAGTATTTT

V: TRBV7-2
D: TRBD1
J: TRBJ2-7
CDR3: CASSVGTARTYEQYF
DNA: TGTGCCAGCAGCGTTGGGACAGCCCGTACCTACGAGCAGTACTTC

V: TRBV28
D: NA
J: TRBJ1-2
CDR3: CASSLLWQGNIYTF
DNA: TGTGCCAGCAGTTTATTATGGCAGGGAAATATCTACACCTTC

V: TRBV28
D: TRBD2
J: TRBJ2-7
CDR3: CASSPSSSGDSTYEQYF
DNA: TGTGCCAGCAGTCCCTCCTCGAGCGGGGACTCAACGTACGAGCAGTACTTC

V: TRBV5-1
D: TRBD1
J: TRBJ2-7
CDR3: CASSQGQAVTYEQYF
DNA: TGCGCCAGCAGCCAGGGACAGGCCGTAACCTACGAGCAGTACTTC

V: TRBV30
D: NA
J: TRBJ2-5
CDR3: CAWSVLPGVEYF
DNA: TGTGCCTGGAGTGTACTGCCAGGGGTTGAGTACTTC